This T cell receptor (beta chain) is drawn from a study of T cells in localized non-small cell lung cancer. Study-level points and caveats: Appearances in adjacent lung were noted for a median about 60 of the top 100 tumor clones. Clonality of T cells reached its maximum in uninvolved adjacent lung, surpassing tumor. Longer overall survival was linked to higher blood T cell density.

Comments on this clone: Its antigen is not identified.

Germline trimming cut 1 base from V and 6 bases from J; bases unmatched to any gene: 2. Germline V gives CDR1 SGHAT, CDR2 FQNNGV. The CDR3 sequence is 15 residues long. Here immunoSEQ multiplex PCR was the method, and the copy in TCRdb shows in-frame clones only, minus some. The sample lists some 80,000 clones, about four fifths occurring once. J is TRBJ1-6 and V is TRBV11-2, with TRBD1 identical over 8 bases. The sequences come from peripheral blood, collected before any cancer treatment. This receptor was obtained from a man aged 35 to 70 with stage I lung adenocarcinoma. In DNA form, the CDR3 reads TGTGCCAGCAGCTTAGTAGGACAGGGTAATTCACCCCTCCACTTT. Protein sequence: CASSLVGQGNSPLHF. The entire variable domain, with the rest obtained from reference TRBV11-2 and TRBJ1-6, is as follows: EAGVAQSPRYKIIEKRQSVAFWCNPISGHATLYWYQQILGQGPKLLIQFQNNGVVDDSQLPKDRFSAERLKGVDSTLKIQPAKLEDSAVYLCASSLVGQGNSPLHFGNGTRLTVT.